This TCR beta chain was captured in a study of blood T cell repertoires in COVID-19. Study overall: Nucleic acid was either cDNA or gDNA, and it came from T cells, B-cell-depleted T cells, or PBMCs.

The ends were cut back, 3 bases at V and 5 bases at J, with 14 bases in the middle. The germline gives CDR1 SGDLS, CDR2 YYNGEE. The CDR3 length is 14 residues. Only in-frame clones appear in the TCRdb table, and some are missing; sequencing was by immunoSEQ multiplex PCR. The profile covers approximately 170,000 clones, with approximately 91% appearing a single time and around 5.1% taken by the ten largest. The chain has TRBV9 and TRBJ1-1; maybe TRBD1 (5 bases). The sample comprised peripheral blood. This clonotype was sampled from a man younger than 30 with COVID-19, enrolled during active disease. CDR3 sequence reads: CASSAGGGWTEAFF. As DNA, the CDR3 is TGTGCCAGCAGCGCGGGCGGGGGTTGGACTGAAGCTTTCTTT.